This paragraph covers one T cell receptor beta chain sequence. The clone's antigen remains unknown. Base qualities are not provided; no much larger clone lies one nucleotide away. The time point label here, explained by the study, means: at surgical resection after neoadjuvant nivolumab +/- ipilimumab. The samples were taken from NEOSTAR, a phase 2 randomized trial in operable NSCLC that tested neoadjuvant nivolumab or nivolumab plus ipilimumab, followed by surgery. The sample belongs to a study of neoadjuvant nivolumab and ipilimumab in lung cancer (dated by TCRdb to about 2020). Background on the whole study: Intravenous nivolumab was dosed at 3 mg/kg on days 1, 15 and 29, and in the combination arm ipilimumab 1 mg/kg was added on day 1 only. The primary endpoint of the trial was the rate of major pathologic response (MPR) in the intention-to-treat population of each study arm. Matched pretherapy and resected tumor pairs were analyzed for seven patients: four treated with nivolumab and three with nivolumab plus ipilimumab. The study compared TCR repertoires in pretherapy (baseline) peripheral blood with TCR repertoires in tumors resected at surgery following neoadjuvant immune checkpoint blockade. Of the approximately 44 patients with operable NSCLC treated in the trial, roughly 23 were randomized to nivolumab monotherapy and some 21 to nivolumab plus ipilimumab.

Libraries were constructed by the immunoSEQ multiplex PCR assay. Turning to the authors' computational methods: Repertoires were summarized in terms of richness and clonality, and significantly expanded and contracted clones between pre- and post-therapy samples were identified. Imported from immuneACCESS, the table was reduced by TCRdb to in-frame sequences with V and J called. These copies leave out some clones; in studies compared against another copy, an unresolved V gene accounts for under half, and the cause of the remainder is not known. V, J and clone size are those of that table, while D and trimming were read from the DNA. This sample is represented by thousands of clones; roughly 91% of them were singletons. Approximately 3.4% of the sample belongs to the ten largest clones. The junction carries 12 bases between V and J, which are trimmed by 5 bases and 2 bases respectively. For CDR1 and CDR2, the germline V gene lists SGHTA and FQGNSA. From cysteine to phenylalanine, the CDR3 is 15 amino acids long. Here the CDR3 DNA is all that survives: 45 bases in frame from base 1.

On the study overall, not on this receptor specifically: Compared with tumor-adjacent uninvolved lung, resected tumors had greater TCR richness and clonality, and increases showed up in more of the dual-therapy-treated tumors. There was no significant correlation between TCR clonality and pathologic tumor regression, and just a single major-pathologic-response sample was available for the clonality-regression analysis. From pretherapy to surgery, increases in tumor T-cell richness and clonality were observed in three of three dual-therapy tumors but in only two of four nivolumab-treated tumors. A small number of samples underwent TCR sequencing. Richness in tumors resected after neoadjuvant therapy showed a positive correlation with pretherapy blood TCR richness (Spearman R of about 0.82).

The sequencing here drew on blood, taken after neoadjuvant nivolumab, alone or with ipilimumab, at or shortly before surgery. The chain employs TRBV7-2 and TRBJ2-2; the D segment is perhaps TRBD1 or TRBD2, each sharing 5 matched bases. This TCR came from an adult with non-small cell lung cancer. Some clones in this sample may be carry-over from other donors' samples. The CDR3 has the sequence CASSRPGPNTGELFF. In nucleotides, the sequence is TGTGCCAGCAGCCGACCGGGACCAAACACCGGGGAGCTGTTTTTT.